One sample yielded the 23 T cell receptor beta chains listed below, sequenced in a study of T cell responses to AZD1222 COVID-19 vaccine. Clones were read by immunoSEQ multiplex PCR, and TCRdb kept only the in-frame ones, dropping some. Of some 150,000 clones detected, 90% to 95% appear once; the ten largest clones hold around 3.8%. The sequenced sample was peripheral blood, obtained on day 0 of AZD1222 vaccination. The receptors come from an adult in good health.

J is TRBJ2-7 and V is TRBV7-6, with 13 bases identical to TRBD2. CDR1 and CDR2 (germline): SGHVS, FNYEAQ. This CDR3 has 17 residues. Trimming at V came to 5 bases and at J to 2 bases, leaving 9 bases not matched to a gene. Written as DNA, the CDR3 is TGTGCCAGCAGCCCAGGACTAGCGGGAGACCCAACCTACGAGCAGTACTTC. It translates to CASSPGLAGDPTYEQYF. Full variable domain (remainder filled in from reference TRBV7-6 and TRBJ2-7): GAGVSQSPRYKVTKRGQDVALRCDPISGHVSLYWYRQALGQGPEFLTYFNYEAQQDKSGLPNDRFSAERPEGSISTLTIQRTEQRDSAMYRCASSPGLAGDPTYEQYFGPGTRLTVT.

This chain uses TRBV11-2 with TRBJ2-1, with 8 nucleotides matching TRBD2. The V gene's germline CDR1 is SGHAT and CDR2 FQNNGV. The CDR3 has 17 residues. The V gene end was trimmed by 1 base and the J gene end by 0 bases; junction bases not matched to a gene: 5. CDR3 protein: CASSLGSSGSSYNEQFF. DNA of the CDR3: TGTGCCAGCAGCTTAGGATCCAGCGGGAGCTCCTACAATGAGCAGTTCTTC.

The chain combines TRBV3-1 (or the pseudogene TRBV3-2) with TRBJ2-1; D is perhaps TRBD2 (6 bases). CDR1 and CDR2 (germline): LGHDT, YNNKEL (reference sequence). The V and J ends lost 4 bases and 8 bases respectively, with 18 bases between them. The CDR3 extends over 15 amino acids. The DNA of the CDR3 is TGTGCCAGCAGCCGAGAAGAGCGGGCTTGGGATGAGCAGTTCTTC. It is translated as CASSREERAWDEQFF.

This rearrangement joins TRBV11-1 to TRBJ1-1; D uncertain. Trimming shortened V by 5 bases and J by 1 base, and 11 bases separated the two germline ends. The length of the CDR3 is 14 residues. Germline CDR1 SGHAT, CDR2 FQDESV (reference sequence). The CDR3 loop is CASSPYRPNTEAFF. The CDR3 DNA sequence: TGTGCCAGCAGCCCTTACCGACCGAACACTGAAGCTTTCTTT.

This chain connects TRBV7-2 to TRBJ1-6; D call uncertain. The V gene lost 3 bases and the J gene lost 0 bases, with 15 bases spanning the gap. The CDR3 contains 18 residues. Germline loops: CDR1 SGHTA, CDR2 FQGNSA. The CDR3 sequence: CASSFVRVDRSYNSPLHF. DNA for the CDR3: TGTGCCAGCAGCTTCGTTCGGGTTGACCGCTCCTATAATTCACCCCTCCACTTT.

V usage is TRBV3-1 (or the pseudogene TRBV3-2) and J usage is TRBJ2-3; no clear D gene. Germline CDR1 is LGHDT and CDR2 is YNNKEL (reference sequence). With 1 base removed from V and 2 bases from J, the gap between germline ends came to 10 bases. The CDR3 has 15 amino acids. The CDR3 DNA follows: TGTGCCAGCAGCCAAGTATCGGAGCCCACAGATACGCAGTATTTT. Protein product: CASSQVSEPTDTQYF.

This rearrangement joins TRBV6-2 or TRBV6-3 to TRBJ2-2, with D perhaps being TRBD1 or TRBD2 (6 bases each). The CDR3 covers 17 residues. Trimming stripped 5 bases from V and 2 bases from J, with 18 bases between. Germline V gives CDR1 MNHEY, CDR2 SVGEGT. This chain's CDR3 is CASSMRTGALNTGELFF. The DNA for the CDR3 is TGTGCCAGCAGTATGCGAACGGGGGCCCTTAACACCGGGGAGCTGTTTTTT.

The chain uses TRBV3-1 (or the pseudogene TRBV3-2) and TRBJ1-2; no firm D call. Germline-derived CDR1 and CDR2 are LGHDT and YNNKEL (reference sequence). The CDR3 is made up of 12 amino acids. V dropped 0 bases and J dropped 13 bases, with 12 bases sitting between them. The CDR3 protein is CASSQDVAGSTF. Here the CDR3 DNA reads TGTGCCAGCAGCCAAGATGTTGCGGGTTCCACCTTC.

Here the CDR3 reads CAVPGKSELNTEAFF. Written as DNA, the CDR3 is TGTGCCGTACCAGGGAAGAGCGAGTTGAACACTGAAGCTTTCTTT. The V gene is TRBV10-3, the J gene TRBJ1-1; a weak D match, TRBD1 (5 bases). The CDR3 is made up of 15 amino acids. Per germline, CDR1 ENHRY and CDR2 SYGVKD. V was pared by 11 bases and J by 0 bases, with 19 bases between.

CDR3: CASSESLAGKYEQYF. CDR3 coding DNA: TGTGCCAGCAGTGAATCACTAGCGGGGAAGTACGAGCAGTACTTC. The chain couples TRBV25-1 to TRBJ2-7; 10 bases agree with TRBD2. The CDR3 spans 15 residues. Per germline, CDR1 MGHDK and CDR2 SYGVNS. With V trimmed by 1 base and J by 4 bases, 4 bases remained unmatched.

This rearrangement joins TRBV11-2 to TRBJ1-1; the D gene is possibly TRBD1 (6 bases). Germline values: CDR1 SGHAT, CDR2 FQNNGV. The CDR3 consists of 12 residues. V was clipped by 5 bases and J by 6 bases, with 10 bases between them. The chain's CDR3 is CASSGGGPEAFF. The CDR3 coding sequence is TGTGCCAGCAGCGGAGGGGGTCCTGAAGCTTTCTTT.

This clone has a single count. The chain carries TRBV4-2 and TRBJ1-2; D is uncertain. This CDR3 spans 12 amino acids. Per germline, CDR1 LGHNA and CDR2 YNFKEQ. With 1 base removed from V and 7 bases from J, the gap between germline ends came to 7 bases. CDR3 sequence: CASSQASGGYTF. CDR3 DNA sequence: TGTGCCAGCAGCCAAGCCTCTGGTGGCTACACCTTC.

Written as DNA, the CDR3 is TGTGCCAGCAGTGAGGCGCCTGTTCGGCTGTTTTTT. It codes for CASSEAPVRLFF. V gene TRBV2 combines with J gene TRBJ1-4; no definite D call. The CDR3 is 12 amino acids. CDR1 is SNHLY and CDR2 is FYNNEI in the germline V gene. The V and J ends lost 3 bases and 14 bases respectively, with 13 bases between them.

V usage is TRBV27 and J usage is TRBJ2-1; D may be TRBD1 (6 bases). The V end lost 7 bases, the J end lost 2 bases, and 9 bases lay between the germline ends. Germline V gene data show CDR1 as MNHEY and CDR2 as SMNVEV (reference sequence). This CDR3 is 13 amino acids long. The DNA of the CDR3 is TGTGCCAGCAAAGGGACAACCTACAATGAGCAGTTCTTC. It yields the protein CASKGTTYNEQFF.

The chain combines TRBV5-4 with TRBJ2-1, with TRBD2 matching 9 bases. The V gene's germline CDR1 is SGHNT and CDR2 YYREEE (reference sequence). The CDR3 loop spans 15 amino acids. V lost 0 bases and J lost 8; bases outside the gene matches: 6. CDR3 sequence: CASSLAAGGIDEQFF. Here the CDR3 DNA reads TGTGCCAGCAGCTTGGCCGCGGGGGGGATTGATGAGCAGTTCTTC. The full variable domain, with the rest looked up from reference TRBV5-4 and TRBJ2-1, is ETGVTQSPTHLIKTRGQQVTLRCSSQSGHNTVSWYQQALGQGPQFIFQYYREEENGRGNFPPRFSGLQFPNYSSELNVNALELDDSALYLCASSLAAGGIDEQFFGPGTRLTVL.

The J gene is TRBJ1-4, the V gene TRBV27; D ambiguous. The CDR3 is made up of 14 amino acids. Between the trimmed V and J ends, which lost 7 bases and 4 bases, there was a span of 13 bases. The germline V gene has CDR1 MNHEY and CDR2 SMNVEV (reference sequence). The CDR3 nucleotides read TGTGCCAGCACCTCCTTGGATTTTAATGAAAAACTGTTTTTT. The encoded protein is CASTSLDFNEKLFF. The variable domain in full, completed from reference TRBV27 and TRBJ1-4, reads EAQVTQNPRYLITVTGKKLTVTCSQNMNHEYMSWYRQDPGLGLRQIYYSMNVEVTDKGDVPEGYKVSRKEKRNFPLILESPSPNQTSLYFCASTSLDFNEKLFFGSGTQLSVL.

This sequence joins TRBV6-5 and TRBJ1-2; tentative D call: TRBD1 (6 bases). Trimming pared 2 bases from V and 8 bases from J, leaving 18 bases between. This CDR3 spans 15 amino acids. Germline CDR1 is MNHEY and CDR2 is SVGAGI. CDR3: CASSYGEGGLVGYTF. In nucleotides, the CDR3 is TGTGCCAGCAGTTACGGGGAGGGGGGCCTGGTGGGCTACACCTTC.

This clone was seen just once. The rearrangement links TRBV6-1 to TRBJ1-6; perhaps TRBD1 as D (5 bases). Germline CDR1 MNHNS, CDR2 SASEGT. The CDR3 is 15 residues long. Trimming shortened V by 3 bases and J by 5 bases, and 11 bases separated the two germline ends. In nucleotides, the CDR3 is TGTGCCAGCAGTGATGGGGACCTGGATAATTCACCCCTCCACTTT. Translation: CASSDGDLDNSPLHF.

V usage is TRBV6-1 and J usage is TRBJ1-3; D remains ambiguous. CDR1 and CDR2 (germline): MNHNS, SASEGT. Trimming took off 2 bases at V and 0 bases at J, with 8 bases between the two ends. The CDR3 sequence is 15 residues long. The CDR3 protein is CASSEFRTSGNTIYF. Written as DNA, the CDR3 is TGTGCCAGCAGTGAATTCCGAACCTCTGGAAACACCATATATTTT.

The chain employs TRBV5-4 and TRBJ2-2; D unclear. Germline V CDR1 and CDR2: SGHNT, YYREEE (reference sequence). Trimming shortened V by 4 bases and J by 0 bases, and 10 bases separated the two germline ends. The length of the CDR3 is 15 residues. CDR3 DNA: TGTGCCAGCAGCCGGGCAACCTCGAACACCGGGGAGCTGTTTTTT. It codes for CASSRATSNTGELFF.

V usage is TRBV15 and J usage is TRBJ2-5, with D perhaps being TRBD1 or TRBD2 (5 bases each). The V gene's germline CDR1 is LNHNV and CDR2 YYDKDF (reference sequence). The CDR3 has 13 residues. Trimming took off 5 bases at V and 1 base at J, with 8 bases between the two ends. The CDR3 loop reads CATSGTSQETQYF. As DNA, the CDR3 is TGTGCCACCAGCGGGACGTCCCAAGAGACCCAGTACTTC.

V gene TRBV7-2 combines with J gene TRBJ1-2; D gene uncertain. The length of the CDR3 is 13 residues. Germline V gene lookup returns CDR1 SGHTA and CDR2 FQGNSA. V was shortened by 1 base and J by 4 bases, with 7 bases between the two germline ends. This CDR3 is CASSLDISYGYTF. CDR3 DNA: TGTGCCAGCAGCTTAGATATCAGCTATGGCTACACCTTC.

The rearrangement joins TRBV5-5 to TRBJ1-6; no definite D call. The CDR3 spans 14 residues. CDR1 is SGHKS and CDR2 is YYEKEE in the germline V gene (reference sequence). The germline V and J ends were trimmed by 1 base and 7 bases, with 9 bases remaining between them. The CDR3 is CASSLQVYNSPLHF. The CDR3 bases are TGTGCCAGCAGCTTGCAGGTCTACAATTCACCCCTCCACTTT.